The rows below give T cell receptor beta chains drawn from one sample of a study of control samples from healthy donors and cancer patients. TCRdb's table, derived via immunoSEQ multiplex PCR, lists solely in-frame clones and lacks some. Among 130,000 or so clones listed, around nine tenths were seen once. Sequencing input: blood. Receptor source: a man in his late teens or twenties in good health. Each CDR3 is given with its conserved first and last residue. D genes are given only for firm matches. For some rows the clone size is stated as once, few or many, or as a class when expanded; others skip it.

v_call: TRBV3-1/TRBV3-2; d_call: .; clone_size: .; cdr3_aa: CASSHRRDQETQYF
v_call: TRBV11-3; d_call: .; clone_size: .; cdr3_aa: CASSLQLPGELFF
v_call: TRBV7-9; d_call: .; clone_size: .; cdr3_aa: CASRPGGGNTIYF
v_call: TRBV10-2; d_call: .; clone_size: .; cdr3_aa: CASSEPGMNTEAFF
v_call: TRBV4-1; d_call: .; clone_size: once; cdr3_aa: CASSPSVYRSGNTIYF
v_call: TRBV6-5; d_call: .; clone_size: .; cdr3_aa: CASSWGFEQYF
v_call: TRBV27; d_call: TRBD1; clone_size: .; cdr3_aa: CASSSRQGAWQPQHF
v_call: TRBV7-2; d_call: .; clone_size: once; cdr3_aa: CASTVVGGPGEQYF
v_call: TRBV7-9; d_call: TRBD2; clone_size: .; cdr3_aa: CASTPGGTNTGELFF
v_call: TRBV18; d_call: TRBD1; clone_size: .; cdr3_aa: CASSPTGGGEQYF
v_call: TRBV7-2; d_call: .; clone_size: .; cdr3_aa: CASSLVGNGDTEAFF
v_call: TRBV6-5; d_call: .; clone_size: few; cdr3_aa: CASRTGGNYGYTF
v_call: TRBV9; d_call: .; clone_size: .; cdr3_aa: CASSVRSGDSTDTQYF
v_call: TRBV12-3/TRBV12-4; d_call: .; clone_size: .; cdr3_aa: CASSLGRGKPQHF
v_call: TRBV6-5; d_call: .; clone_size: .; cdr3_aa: CASSRNNEQYF
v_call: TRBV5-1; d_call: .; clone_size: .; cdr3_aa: CASSLGQGIETQYF
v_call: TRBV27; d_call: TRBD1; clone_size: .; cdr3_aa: CASRSDRAETEAFF
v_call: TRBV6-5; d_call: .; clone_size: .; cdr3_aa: CASTGPGNTIYF
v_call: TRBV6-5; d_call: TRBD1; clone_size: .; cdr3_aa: CASIGTGISEQFF
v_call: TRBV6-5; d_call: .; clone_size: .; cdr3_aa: CASSLTGWGNQPQHF
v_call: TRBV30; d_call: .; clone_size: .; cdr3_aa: CAWSINGAGNTIYF
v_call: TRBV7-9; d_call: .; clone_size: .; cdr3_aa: CASSFEGIPGNTIYF
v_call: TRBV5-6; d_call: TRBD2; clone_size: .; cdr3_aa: CASRGTSGGAPSTDTQYF
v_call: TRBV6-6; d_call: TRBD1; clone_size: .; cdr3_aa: CASSLGTAPTDGYTF
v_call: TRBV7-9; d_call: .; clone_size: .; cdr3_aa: CASSDLQEKDYGYTF
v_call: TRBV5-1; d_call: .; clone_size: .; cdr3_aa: CASSLGGNYGYTF
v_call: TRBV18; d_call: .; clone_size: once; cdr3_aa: CASSGGATDTQYF
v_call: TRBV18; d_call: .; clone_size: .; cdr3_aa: CASSPPYGKGQPQHF
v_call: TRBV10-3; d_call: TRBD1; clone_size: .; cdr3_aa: CAISESEQGSQPQHF
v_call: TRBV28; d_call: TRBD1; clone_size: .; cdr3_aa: CASSFVGQGNQPQHF
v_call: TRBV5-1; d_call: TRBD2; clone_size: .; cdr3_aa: CATHPGLAGYNEQFF
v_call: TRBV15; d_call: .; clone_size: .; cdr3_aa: CATSSRGLSYNSPLHF
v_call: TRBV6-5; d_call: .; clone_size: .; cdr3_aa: CASNRGGHNSPLHF
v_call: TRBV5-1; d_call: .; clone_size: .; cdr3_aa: CASSLTGTSGNTIYF
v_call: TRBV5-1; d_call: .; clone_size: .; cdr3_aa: CASRRTGAGLVITDTQYF
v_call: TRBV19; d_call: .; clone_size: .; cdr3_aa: CASSIGLSKGYNEQFF
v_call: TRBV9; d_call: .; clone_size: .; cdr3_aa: CASNLGTFPNVLTF
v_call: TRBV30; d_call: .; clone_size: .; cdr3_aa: CAWGSNTEAFF
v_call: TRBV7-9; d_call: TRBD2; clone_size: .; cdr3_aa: CASSRSGAEQYF
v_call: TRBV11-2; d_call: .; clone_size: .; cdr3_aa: CASSLDRGNTEAFF
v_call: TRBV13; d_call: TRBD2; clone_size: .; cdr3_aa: CASSLADTSVRGWGELFF
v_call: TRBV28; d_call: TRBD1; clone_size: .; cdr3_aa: CASSLWGTGETDTQYF
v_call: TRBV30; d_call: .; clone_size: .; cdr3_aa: CAWSGGEGAVGPLHF
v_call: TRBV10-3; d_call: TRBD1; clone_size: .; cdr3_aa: CAISGTGGDRIGQYF
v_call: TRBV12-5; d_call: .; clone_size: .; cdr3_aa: CASGQGSNEQFF
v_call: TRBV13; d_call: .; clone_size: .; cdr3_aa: CASSLRTDTQYF
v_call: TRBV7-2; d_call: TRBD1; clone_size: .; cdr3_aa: CASSLALRQGRVSSGNTIYF
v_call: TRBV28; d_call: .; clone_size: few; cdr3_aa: CASSWGAEGNQPQHF
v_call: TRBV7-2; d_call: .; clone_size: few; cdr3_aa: CASSSWTANTEAFF
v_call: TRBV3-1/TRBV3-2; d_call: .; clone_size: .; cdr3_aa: CASSHRSSPLHF
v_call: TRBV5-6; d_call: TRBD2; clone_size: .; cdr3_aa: CASSLWGGSYNEQFF
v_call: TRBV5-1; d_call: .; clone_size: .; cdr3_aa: CASSDETGTYEQYF
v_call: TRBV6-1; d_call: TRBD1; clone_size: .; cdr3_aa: CASSETTWGRGLEKLFF
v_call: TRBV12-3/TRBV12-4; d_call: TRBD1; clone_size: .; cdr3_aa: CASSYGQDQPQHF
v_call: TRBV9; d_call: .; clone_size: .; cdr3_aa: CASSGGTHALRYGYTF
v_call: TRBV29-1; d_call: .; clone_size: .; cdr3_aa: CSVDWGSGQPQHF
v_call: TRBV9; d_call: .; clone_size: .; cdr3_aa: CASSVQDRSYNEQFF
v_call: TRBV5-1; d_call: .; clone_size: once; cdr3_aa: CASSHLAGTDTQYF
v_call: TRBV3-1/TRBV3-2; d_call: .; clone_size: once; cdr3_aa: CASSPRQFSTDTQYF
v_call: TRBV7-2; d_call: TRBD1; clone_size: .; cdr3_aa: CASSLVWTGEKLFF